The sequence of this T cell receptor (beta chain) was determined in a study of neurological immune-mediated disorders. Study findings and constraints: HTLV-1-associated myelopathy displayed the greatest TCR clonal expansion, and multiple sclerosis exhibited the smallest, lower than that of healthy controls.

Via MiXCR, TCRdb re-called the 5' RACE reads, giving one row per CDR3 protein. The repertoire has under 80,000 distinct CDR3 sequences, almost 4% of them found once; the top ten carry 1% to 1.5%. The table lists this clonotype with many counts. Its antigen is not identified. With 0 bases clipped from V and 5 bases from J, the junction kept 6 bases outside the gene matches. In germline, CDR1 is DFQATT, CDR2 SNEGSKA (reference sequence). This CDR3 has 14 residues. The sequenced sample was PBMCs. The sequence derives from a man aged 30 to 39 with multiple sclerosis. The chain has TRBV20-1 and TRBJ1-2; TRBD1 matches at 7 bases. The CDR3 sequence is CSARDQGGEYGYTF. The CDR3 DNA follows: TGCAGTGCTAGAGATCAAGGGGGCGAATATGGCTACACCTTC.